The 27 T cell receptor beta chains given below trace back to one sample, sequenced in a study of regulatory T cells in long-lasting Graves disease. Arm-PCR with iRepertoire HTBI primers amplified the CDR3 regions for these TCR beta libraries. TCRdb fed the multiplex PCR reads into MiXCR, producing one record per CDR3 protein. The data hold 350,000 to 550,000 distinct CDR3 sequences, with about 16% observed a single time. Documented time point: newly diagnosed GD, antithyroid drugs for less than 3 months. Following extraction of RNA from PBMCs, that RNA was used to make the TCR library. These data were also filed under a second study, of T cells in Graves' hyperthyroidism and ophthalmopathy.

Sample: peripheral blood mononuclear cells (PBMCs), taken at new diagnosis, from a patient treated with antithyroid drugs. The source of these receptors is a woman under 30 with Graves disease.

The genes are TRBV14 and TRBJ1-2; D not certain. CDR3 length: 14 residues. V was cut by 0 bases and J by 7 bases, with 12 bases left in between. Germline values: CDR1 SGHDN, CDR2 FVKESK. In DNA form, the CDR3 reads TGTGCCAGCAGCCAAGATAGCACAGTAACTGGCTACACCTTC. Translation: CASSQDSTVTGYTF.

This clonotype was recorded many times. The genes are TRBV28 and TRBJ2-4, with D unclear. The CDR3 totals 17 residues. CDR1 and CDR2 from the germline V gene are MDHEN and SYDVKM. V was trimmed by 4 bases and J by 0 bases, leaving 16 bases between them. CDR3 protein: CASSSMGTALAKNIQYF. In DNA, the CDR3 is TGTGCCAGCAGTTCAATGGGAACGGCTCTAGCCAAAAACATTCAGTACTTC.

This clonotype was seen at least ten times. V gene TRBV20-1 combines with J gene TRBJ2-7, with TRBD2 identical over 7 bases. V shed 6 bases and J 6 bases; nucleotides not matched to a gene: 11. Per germline, CDR1 DFQATT and CDR2 SNEGSKA (reference sequence). The CDR3 extends over 13 amino acids. CDR3 loop: CSAPRTSIGEQYF. As DNA, the CDR3 is TGCAGTGCCCCAAGGACTAGTATAGGCGAGCAGTACTTC.

In this sample, this clonotype turned up many times. This chain connects TRBV12-3 or TRBV12-4 to TRBJ2-7; 9 nucleotides match TRBD1. The V and J ends lost 1 base and 0 bases, in that order; junction bases with no gene match: 7. There are 17 residues in the CDR3. The CDR3 sequence is CASSLGYRGRASYEQYF. The CDR3 coding sequence is TGTGCCAGCAGTTTAGGCTACAGGGGGCGCGCCTCCTACGAGCAGTACTTC.

The J gene is TRBJ2-6, the V gene TRBV28; 7 bases map to TRBD2. The CDR3 totals 17 residues. The germline CDR1 and CDR2 sequences are MDHEN and SYDVKM. J gave up 2 bases and V 2 bases, and 6 bases lay outside the gene matches. The CDR3 spells CASSLRFRGAGANVLTF. As DNA, the CDR3 is TGTGCCAGCAGTTTAAGATTCCGGGGGGCTGGGGCCAACGTCCTGACTTTC.

This clonotype was seen many times. Relative to the germline gene, one junction end is altered; a read error may explain this. The V call is TRBV7-3, the J call TRBJ1-1, with a tentative D call TRBD1 (5 bases). The V gene's germline CDR1 is SGHTA and CDR2 FQGTGA. The length of the CDR3 is 13 residues. In nucleotides, the CDR3 is TGCGCCAGCAGCAAACAGGTTAACACTGAAGCTTTCTTT. Translating gives CASSKQVNTEAFF.

This clonotype was seen only a few times. This likely stems from a read error, as it lies one base from a far larger clone. This sequence joins TRBV11-1 and TRBJ2-5; 9 bases are shared with TRBD2. CDR3 size: 21 residues. The trim removed 1 base at V and 11 bases at J, leaving 29 bases unmatched. Germline loops: CDR1 SGHAT, CDR2 FQDESV (reference sequence). CDR3 DNA: TGTGCCAGCAGCTTAGAGATCGGACTAGCGAGAGCGAAGAGCTCCTACAATGAGCAGTACTTC. Translating gives CASSLEIGLARAKSSYNEQYF.

V usage is TRBV7-2 and J usage is TRBJ2-1; perhaps TRBD2 as D (6 bases). This CDR3 contains 14 residues. Deletions cut 7 bases from V and 2 bases from J, with 12 bases between. Germline V lookup: CDR1 SGHTA, CDR2 FQGNSA. CDR3 sequence (DNA): TGTGCCAGCAAGCAGGGCGGGACCTACAATGAGCAGTTCTTC. As protein: CASKQGGTYNEQFF. The complete variable domain, with remaining parts taken from reference TRBV7-2 and TRBJ2-1, reads GAGVSQSPSNKVTEKGKDVELRCDPISGHTALYWYRQSLGQGLEFLIYFQGNSAPDKSGLPSDRFSAERTGGSVSTLTIQRTQQEDSAVYLCASKQGGTYNEQFFGPGTRLTVL.

The chain carries TRBV9 and TRBJ1-2; D call uncertain. CDR1 and CDR2 from the germline V gene are SGDLS and YYNGEE. V lost 3 bases and J 6 bases, leaving 0 bases between the germline ends. This CDR3 contains 9 residues. The DNA of the CDR3 is TGTGCCAGCAGCGATGGCTACACCTTC. The encoded protein is CASSDGYTF.

This clonotype was seen a few times. V is TRBV25-1 and J is TRBJ2-1; D unresolved. The V end was cut by 2 bases, the J end by 4 bases, with 12 bases between. Germline loops: CDR1 MGHDK, CDR2 SYGVNS. The CDR3 consists of 15 residues. The CDR3 DNA reads TGTGCCAGCAGTGAAAGGCTAGTTATGTACAATGAGCAGTTCTTC. This translates into CASSERLVMYNEQFF.

As regards this clonotype: A much bigger clone sits one base away, suggesting this may be a read error. V gene TRBV19 combines with J gene TRBJ2-1; 11 bases are shared with TRBD2. The germline V gene has CDR1 LNHDA and CDR2 SQIVND (reference sequence). The CDR3 length is 16 residues. V shed 9 bases and J 4 bases; nucleotides not matched to a gene: 11. The CDR3 DNA is TGTGCCAGCGGCCCACTTAGCGGGAGGGCATACAATGAGCAGTTCTTC. Residues: CASGPLSGRAYNEQFF. The whole variable domain, remainder taken from reference TRBV19 and TRBJ2-1, is DGGITQSPKYLFRKEGQNVTLSCEQNLNHDAMYWYRQDPGQGLRLIYYSQIVNDFQKGDIAEGYSVSREKKESFPLTVTSAQKNPTAFYLCASGPLSGRAYNEQFFGPGTRLTVL.

This clonotype was recorded a few times. The chain has TRBV6-2 or TRBV6-3 and TRBJ2-7; TRBD1 is a possible D gene (5 bases). The germline V gene encodes CDR1 MNHEY and CDR2 SVGEGT. V lost 0 bases and J 8 bases, leaving 17 bases between the germline ends. The CDR3 runs to 15 residues. CDR3 region: CASSYSYQGSKKQYF. The CDR3 nucleotides read TGTGCCAGCAGTTACTCATATCAGGGTTCTAAAAAGCAGTACTTC.

This clonotype was observed a handful of times. The chain combines TRBV27 with TRBJ1-4; D gene unclear. Trimming took 1 base from V and 4 from J, leaving 16 bases between them. The germline CDR1 and CDR2 sequences are MNHEY and SMNVEV (reference sequence). The CDR3 is made up of 17 amino acids. This CDR3 is CASSLFGPRVDNEKLFF. The DNA for the CDR3 is TGTGCCAGCAGTTTATTCGGGCCCCGCGTGGATAATGAAAAACTGTTTTTT.

This clonotype appeared a few times. The J gene is TRBJ2-7, the V gene TRBV5-6; D possibly corresponds to TRBD1 (6 bases). Germline values: CDR1 SGHDT, CDR2 YYEEEE. This CDR3 is built from 17 residues. V lost 4 bases to trimming and J lost 3 bases, with 23 bases between them. CDR3 nucleotide sequence: TGTGCCAGCAGCCTCACAACCGGGCTGGGGGCCCTCTACGAGCAGTACTTC. Residues: CASSLTTGLGALYEQYF.

This clonotype has a count of ten or more. V is TRBV30 and J is TRBJ2-7, with D unclear. V gave up 7 bases and J gave up 4 bases, with 14 bases separating them. CDR1 is GTSNPN, CDR2 SVGIG, per germline (reference sequence). The CDR3 spans 12 residues. The CDR3 spells CASFSLGYEQYF. DNA of the CDR3: TGTGCCTCGTTCTCCCTCGGATACGAGCAGTACTTC.

This clonotype was counted between two and nine times. This sequence joins TRBV20-1 and TRBJ2-6; no clear D gene. V gave up 3 bases and J gave up 0 bases, with 3 bases separating them. The germline V gene has CDR1 DFQATT and CDR2 SNEGSKA (reference sequence). This CDR3 is 13 amino acids long. The CDR3 sequence: CSARSSGANVLTF. CDR3 nucleotide sequence: TGCAGTGCTAGGAGCTCTGGGGCCAACGTCCTGACTTTC.

The chain uses TRBV20-1 and TRBJ2-4; D perhaps matches TRBD2 (6 bases). The length of the CDR3 is 13 residues. Germline loops: CDR1 DFQATT, CDR2 SNEGSKA (reference sequence). The V end was cut by 6 bases, the J end by 0 bases, with 9 bases between. The CDR3 nucleotides read TGCAGTGCGGGGACTCAAGCCAAAAACATTCAGTACTTC. This encodes CSAGTQAKNIQYF.

The chain employs TRBV27 and TRBJ2-1; 14 bases are shared with TRBD2. Trimming took 6 bases from V and 3 from J; bases not matched to a gene: 7. The CDR3 loop spans 17 amino acids. In germline, CDR1 is MNHEY, CDR2 SMNVEV (reference sequence). As DNA, the CDR3 is TGTGCCAGCAGCCGGGGACTAGCGGGAGCGAACTACAATGAGCAGTTCTTC. Translation gives CASSRGLAGANYNEQFF.

This clonotype was detected ten times or more. The J gene is TRBJ1-2, the V gene TRBV5-6, with D unresolved. Germline CDR1 is SGHDT and CDR2 is YYEEEE. CDR3 length equals 13 residues. Trimming took 4 bases from V and 4 from J, leaving 11 bases between them. CDR3 amino acids: CASSPDPFYGYTF. In nucleotides, the CDR3 is TGTGCCAGCAGCCCCGATCCCTTCTATGGCTACACCTTC. The entire variable domain, with the rest obtained from reference TRBV5-6 and TRBJ1-2, is as follows: DAGVTQSPTHLIKTRGQQVTLRCSPKSGHDTVSWYQQALGQGPQFIFQYYEEEERQRGNFPDRFSGHQFPNYSSELNVNALLLGDSALYLCASSPDPFYGYTFGSGTRLTVV.

The chain combines TRBV19 with TRBJ1-5; D is perhaps TRBD1 (5 bases). Germline CDR1 and CDR2: LNHDA and SQIVND (reference sequence). V was shortened by 7 bases and J by 4 bases, with 17 bases between the two germline ends. The CDR3 runs 15 residues. CDR3 residues: CASTPEPDRNQPQHF. In DNA form, the CDR3 reads TGTGCCAGTACCCCGGAGCCTGACAGAAATCAGCCCCAGCATTTT.

This clonotype appeared many times. The V and J genes are TRBV3-1 and TRBJ2-1; 10 bases are shared with TRBD2. The CDR3 consists of 17 residues. Germline CDR1 LGHDT, CDR2 YNNKEL (reference sequence). V shed 1 base and J 1 base; nucleotides not matched to a gene: 4. The CDR3 region has the DNA TGTGCCAGCAGCCAAGTTACTAGCGGGATATCCTACAATGAGCAGTTCTTC. It specifies CASSQVTSGISYNEQFF.

The rearrangement uses TRBV19 and TRBJ2-2; D possibly uses TRBD1 or TRBD2 (5 bases each). The length of the CDR3 is 16 residues. CDR1 is LNHDA, CDR2 SQIVND, per germline (reference sequence). Trimming stripped 3 bases from V and 7 bases from J, with 18 bases between. CDR3 bases: TGTGCCAGTAGTATGGCGTCAGGATGGGGGATCGGGGAGCTGTTTTTT. Its translation: CASSMASGWGIGELFF.

This clonotype appeared many times. This chain joins TRBV29-1 and TRBJ2-3; tentative D call: TRBD2 (5 bases). Trimming left V 0 bases short and J 0 bases short, with 28 bases between. Germline-derived CDR1 and CDR2 are SQVTM and ANQGSEA. CDR3 length: 21 amino acids. In DNA form, the CDR3 reads TGCAGCGTTGAAGATCGGGAAAAAGCCCCAACACAGATACAGAGCACAGATACGCAGTATTTT. Protein: CSVEDREKAPTQIQSTDTQYF.

This clonotype has a count of ten or more. Sequence at one end of the junction differs from germline and may be a read error. The CDR3 DNA follows: TGTGCCGCCAGTGAGGGGGTGGCGGTTTACAATGAGCAGTTCTTC. Its protein product is CAASEGVAVYNEQFF. The chain joins TRBV15 to TRBJ2-1; D possibly corresponds to TRBD1 (6 bases). Germline CDR1 and CDR2: LNHNV and YYDKDF (reference sequence). This CDR3 is built from 15 residues.

This clonotype was seen at least ten times. V is TRBV20-1 and J is TRBJ2-1, with 11 bases matching TRBD2. The CDR3 sequence is 15 residues long. Germline CDR1 and CDR2: DFQATT and SNEGSKA (reference sequence). With 7 bases clipped from V and 2 bases from J, the junction kept 7 bases outside the gene matches. Here the CDR3 reads CSVVSGRDPYNEQFF. The CDR3 nucleotides are TGCAGTGTTGTTAGCGGGAGGGACCCCTACAATGAGCAGTTCTTC.

Ten or more counts support this clonotype. This chain links TRBV4-1 with TRBJ2-7, with D hard to call. Trimming pared 1 base from V and 4 bases from J, leaving 14 bases between. Germline-derived CDR1 and CDR2 are MGHRA and YSYEKL. The CDR3 has 15 amino acids. CDR3 in amino acids: CASSQVATASYEQYF. The CDR3 DNA sequence: TGCGCCAGCAGCCAAGTGGCCACAGCGTCTTACGAGCAGTACTTC.

This clonotype was counted at least ten times. This rearrangement joins TRBV7-9 to TRBJ2-7; 11 bases match TRBD2. Germline trimming cut 9 bases from V and 6 bases from J; bases unmatched to any gene: 7. The V gene's germline CDR1 is SEHNR and CDR2 FQNEAQ (reference sequence). CDR3 length: 13 amino acids. Written as DNA, the CDR3 is TGTGCCAGTAGCGGGAGGGCCAGCTCCGAGCAGTACTTC. Translated, it gives CASSGRASSEQYF. Drawing the rest from reference TRBV7-9 and TRBJ2-7, the complete variable domain is DTGVSQNPRHKITKRGQNVTFRCDPISEHNRLYWYRQTLGQGPEFLTYFQNEAQLEKSRLLSDRFSAERPKGSFSTLEIQRTEQGDSAMYLCASSGRASSEQYFGPGTRLTVT.